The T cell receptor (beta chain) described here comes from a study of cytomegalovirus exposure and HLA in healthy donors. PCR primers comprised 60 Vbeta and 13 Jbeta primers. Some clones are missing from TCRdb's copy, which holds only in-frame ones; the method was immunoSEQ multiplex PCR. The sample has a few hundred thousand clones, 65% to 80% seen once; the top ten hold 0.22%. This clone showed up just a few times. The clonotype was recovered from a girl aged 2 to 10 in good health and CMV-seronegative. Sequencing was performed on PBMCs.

CDR3 protein: CASSFWEDSYGYTF. The CDR3 region has the DNA TGTGCCAGCAGCTTCTGGGAGGATTCCTATGGCTACACCTTC. The chain employs TRBV5-4 and TRBJ1-2; no clear D gene. Germline V lookup: CDR1 SGHNT, CDR2 YYREEE (reference sequence). V dropped 2 bases and J dropped 4 bases, with 12 bases sitting between them. CDR3 size: 14 residues.